What follows are 26 T cell receptor beta chains derived from one specimen sequenced in a study of T cells in Graves' hyperthyroidism and ophthalmopathy (dated by TCRdb to 2018 to 2020). Preparation of the library involved multiplex PCR. Reads for this sample came from an Illumina HiSeq 2000. The TCR beta CDR3 regions were amplified from the RNA transcripts. A first-round RT-PCR of the TCR CDR3 used the HTBI primer set with the Qiagen OneStep RT-PCR kit. In TCRdb, the public reads were trimmed at Q25 with fastp and aligned with MiXCR, with productive beta chains retained. Rows merge per CDR3 protein into single entries with the most common DNA and genes. This sample has about 360,000 distinct CDR3 sequences in its table, and roughly 14% of those were observed once. The ten largest clones take up 25% to 35% of the sample. The sequencing sample was made of blood. Receptors were obtained from a woman aged 18-30 years with Graves' hyperthyroidism that later progressed to Graves' ophthalmopathy.

This clonotype was seen ten or more times. CDR3 nucleotide sequence: TGTGCCAGCAGTGACCCTCTGGACAGGGTAGGCAATGAGCAGTTCTTC. Amino acid sequence: CASSDPLDRVGNEQFF. This rearrangement joins TRBV2 to TRBJ2-1, with 8 bases fitting TRBD1. Germline V gene lookup returns CDR1 SNHLY and CDR2 FYNNEI. This CDR3 has 16 residues. The ends lost 3 bases at V and 6 bases at J; junction bases unmatched: 10.

This clonotype occurred a few times. The chain couples TRBV6-1 to TRBJ2-7, with 8 bases fitting TRBD2. CDR1 and CDR2 (germline): MNHNS, SASEGT. This CDR3 region has 14 residues. V gave up 5 bases and J gave up 5 bases; unmatched junction bases: 8. The CDR3 loop is CASSPRGGYDEQYF. In nucleotides, the CDR3 is TGTGCCAGCAGTCCCCGGGGGGGTTACGACGAGCAGTACTTC.

At least ten counts were recorded for this clonotype. The V and J genes are TRBV2 and TRBJ2-7, with 8 bases aligning to TRBD1. The CDR3 loop spans 14 amino acids. The germline gives CDR1 SNHLY, CDR2 FYNNEI. The junction had 7 bases not matched to a gene; V was cut back by 7 bases and J by 2 bases. The CDR3 protein is CASKTEQGAYEQYF. Written as DNA, the CDR3 is TGTGCCAGCAAAACTGAACAGGGGGCCTACGAGCAGTACTTC.

Ten or more counts support this clonotype. The chain recombines TRBV27 with TRBJ1-5; weak D call: TRBD1 (5 bases). CDR3 length: 16 amino acids. V was cut by 5 bases and J by 7 bases, with 21 bases left in between. Germline CDR1 MNHEY, CDR2 SMNVEV (reference sequence). The CDR3 DNA reads as TGTGCCAGCAGTGCCAGAGAACCAGGGCGGGGACAGCCCCAGCATTTT. Translated, it gives CASSAREPGRGQPQHF.

The chain uses TRBV7-9 and TRBJ2-7; possible D gene TRBD1, 5 bases. The length of the CDR3 is 14 residues. V was shortened by 0 bases and J by 5 bases, with 11 bases between the two germline ends. Germline CDR1 reads SEHNR; CDR2 reads FQNEAQ (reference sequence). The CDR3 coding sequence is TGTGCCAGCAGCTTAGCAGGGGATGGGAACGAGCAGTACTTC. This gives the protein CASSLAGDGNEQYF.

This clonotype appeared many times. The chain couples TRBV20-1 to TRBJ1-1; 7 bases map to TRBD1. V dropped 5 bases and J dropped 7; count of bases not matched to a gene: 10. CDR1 and CDR2 (germline): DFQATT, SNEGSKA (reference sequence). The CDR3 has 13 residues. The CDR3 region is CSAATGRRGEAFF. In DNA, the CDR3 is TGCAGTGCTGCGACAGGGAGAAGAGGTGAAGCTTTCTTT.

CDR3 coding DNA: TGTGCCAGCAGGCTAAATCGCGGGGCGGAGAGAAGGACTGAAGCTTTCTTT. Its protein is CASRLNRGAERRTEAFF. The chain carries TRBV7-2 and TRBJ1-1; a possible D gene is TRBD1 (5 bases). V lost 6 bases and J 5 bases, leaving 25 bases between the germline ends. The CDR3 sequence is 17 residues long. Germline V gene data show CDR1 as SGHTA and CDR2 as FQGNSA.

There are many counts of this clonotype. The chain combines TRBV27 with TRBJ1-2; TRBD1 agrees at 7 bases. V shed 6 bases, J shed 8 bases, and the junction held 9 bases outside the gene matches. Per the germline V gene, CDR1 is MNHEY and CDR2 is SMNVEV (reference sequence). The CDR3 has 13 amino acids. The CDR3 nucleotides read TGTGCCAGCAGCCAAAACGACAGGGTCGGCTACACCTTC. Translated: CASSQNDRVGYTF.

This clonotype has at least ten counts. J is TRBJ1-5 and V is TRBV27; D is undetermined. CDR1 is MNHEY, CDR2 SMNVEV, per germline (reference sequence). V lost 3 bases, J lost 2 bases, and 5 bases lay in between. This CDR3 comprises 13 residues. For the CDR3, the DNA is TGTGCCAGCAGTTTTGGCCGCAATCAGCCCCAGCATTTT. This encodes CASSFGRNQPQHF.

This clonotype was seen ten or more times. V is TRBV28 and J is TRBJ2-7; TRBD1 might be the D (5 bases). Germline CDR1 and CDR2: MDHEN and SYDVKM. The V end was cut by 1 base, the J end by 4 bases, with 14 bases between. The CDR3 is 15 residues long. CDR3 DNA sequence: TGTGCCAGCAGTTTATTGGCAGGGTTCCGATACGAGCAGTACTTC. This encodes CASSLLAGFRYEQYF. The whole variable domain, filled in from reference TRBV28 and TRBJ2-7, reads DVKVTQSSRYLVKRTGEKVFLECVQDMDHENMFWYRQDPGLGLRLIYFSYDVKMKEKGDIPEGYSVSREKKERFSLILESASTNQTSMYLCASSLLAGFRYEQYFGPGTRLTVT.

The sample holds a few counts of this clonotype. This chain links TRBV9 with TRBJ2-3; D not certain. Per the germline V gene, CDR1 is SGDLS and CDR2 is YYNGEE. The V and J ends lost 0 bases and 2 bases respectively, with 4 bases between them. The CDR3 runs to 13 residues. The CDR3 DNA reads TGTGCCAGCAGCGTAGGCCTCACAGATACGCAGTATTTT. The encoded protein is CASSVGLTDTQYF.

This clonotype was seen a few times. Because it lacks the conserved phenylalanine or tryptophan at the end, this CDR3 is likely a read error. The chain employs TRBV6-5 and TRBJ2-3; D is possibly TRBD2 (6 bases). The CDR3 sequence is 16 residues long. CDR1 MNHEY and CDR2 SVGAGI come from the germline V gene. Deletions cut 0 bases from V and 2 bases from J, with 12 bases between. CDR3 in DNA: TGTGCCAGCAGTTACTCGGAGGAGGGTCCCACAGATACGCAGTATTCT. Translated, it gives CASSYSEEGPTDTQYS.

This clonotype was detected many times. This chain's CDR3 is CATSPKEVMGNEQFF. The CDR3 DNA reads as TGTGCCACCAGTCCCAAAGAGGTAATGGGGAATGAGCAGTTCTTC. V and J are TRBV24-1 and TRBJ2-1; D unclear. V was shortened by 6 bases and J by 7 bases, with 18 bases between the two germline ends. The CDR3 is made up of 15 amino acids. The germline V gene encodes CDR1 KGHDR and CDR2 SFDVKD.

Concerning this clonotype itself: At one end the junction does not follow the germline gene, possibly because of a read error. The chain recombines TRBV20-1 with TRBJ1-5; D is undetermined. CDR3 length: 12 residues. Per germline, CDR1 DFQATT and CDR2 SNEGSKA (reference sequence). The CDR3 region has the DNA TGCAGTGCCAGAGCAGGAGGTCGGCCCCAGCATTTT. Residues: CSARAGGRPQHF.

The chain couples TRBV6-2 or TRBV6-3 to TRBJ1-6; D is unresolved. The CDR3 is 15 residues long. The germline V gene has CDR1 MNHEY and CDR2 SVGEGT. V lost 2 bases, J lost 6 bases, and 11 bases lay in between. CDR3 nucleotide sequence: TGTGCCAGCAGTTACGTTCCCCGCGGTAATTCACCCCTCCACTTT. Residues: CASSYVPRGNSPLHF.

As for this clonotype: A much bigger clone sits one base away, suggesting this may be a read error. V is TRBV18 and J is TRBJ2-1; D gene ambiguous. This CDR3 is 14 amino acids long. CDR1 and CDR2 from the germline V gene are KGHSH and LQKENI. CDR3 sequence reads: CTSSPLGKYNEQFF. The CDR3 region has the DNA TGTACCAGCTCACCACTTGGGAAATACAATGAGCAGTTCTTC.

This clonotype was detected many times. The rearrangement joins TRBV28 to TRBJ1-2; 7 nucleotides line up with TRBD1. This CDR3 spans 15 amino acids. Germline lookup yields CDR1 MDHEN and CDR2 SYDVKM. J lost 2 bases, V lost 7 bases, and 10 bases had no gene match. Written as DNA, the CDR3 is TGTGCCAGCAACAACGCCTGGACAGGAAACTATGGCTACACCTTC. Its translation is CASNNAWTGNYGYTF.

Concerning this clonotype itself: A read error may be the cause here, since a much bigger clone is one base away. The chain links TRBV6-1 to TRBJ1-5; D is uncertain. Germline V gene data show CDR1 as MNHNS and CDR2 as SASEGT. This CDR3 contains 14 residues. V was clipped by 4 bases and J by 5 bases, with 12 bases between them. This chain's CDR3 is CASSGEGRDQPQHF. CDR3 nucleotide sequence: TGTGCCAGCAGTGGGGAAGGGCGCGATCAGCCCCAGCATTTT.

This clonotype came up a few times. The rearrangement links TRBV5-6 to TRBJ1-5; possible D gene TRBD1, 5 bases. Germline V gene data show CDR1 as SGHDT and CDR2 as YYEEEE. V shed 0 bases and J shed 4 bases, with 11 bases lying between them. CDR3 length: 15 amino acids. This CDR3 is CASSLEGERNQPQHF. CDR3 sequence (DNA): TGTGCCAGCAGCTTGGAAGGGGAGAGGAATCAGCCCCAGCATTTT.

The sample holds many counts of this clonotype. The CDR3 nucleotides read TGTGCCAGCGCCCTAAGGGGGGGACTAGCGAGCACAGATACGCAGTATTTT. Protein sequence: CASALRGGLASTDTQYF. The V gene is TRBV2, the J gene TRBJ2-3; 10 nucleotides match TRBD2. This CDR3 is built from 17 residues. V shed 8 bases, J shed 0 bases, and the junction held 11 bases outside the gene matches. Germline CDR1 is SNHLY and CDR2 is FYNNEI.

With respect to this clonotype: A read error may explain this, as a much larger clone is one base away. The chain uses TRBV30 and TRBJ2-2; TRBD2 might be the D (5 bases). The CDR3 totals 11 residues. In germline, CDR1 is GTSNPN, CDR2 SVGIG (reference sequence). The CDR3 sequence is CAWSVSGEPFF. As DNA, the CDR3 is TGTGCCTGGAGTGTTTCCGGGGAGCCGTTTTTT.

This clonotype came up many times. The chain uses TRBV10-2 and TRBJ2-7, with TRBD2 matching over 9 bases. Germline loops: CDR1 WSHSY, CDR2 SAAADI. The V gene end was trimmed by 2 bases and the J gene end by 4 bases; junction bases not matched to a gene: 0. The CDR3 totals 13 residues. The CDR3 sequence is CASSEGLAYEQYF. The CDR3 nucleotides read TGCGCCAGCAGTGAGGGACTAGCGTACGAGCAGTACTTC.

Ten or more counts support this clonotype. The rearrangement joins TRBV6-1 to TRBJ1-1; a weak D match, TRBD1 (6 bases). CDR1 MNHNS and CDR2 SASEGT come from the germline V gene. There are 17 residues in the CDR3. V lost 5 bases, J lost 5 bases, and 24 bases lay in between. The CDR3 nucleotides are TGTGCCAGCAGTTTAACGGGACATACCCTCGATGGAACTGAAGCTTTCTTT. As protein: CASSLTGHTLDGTEAFF.

Ten or more counts support this clonotype. J is TRBJ1-1 and V is TRBV28; D is undetermined. The germline V gene encodes CDR1 MDHEN and CDR2 SYDVKM. This CDR3 comprises 14 residues. Trimming took off 1 base at V and 1 base at J, with 7 bases between the two ends. For the CDR3, the DNA is TGTGCCAGCAGTTTATTTTCCGGGAACACTGAAGCTTTCTTT. Protein sequence: CASSLFSGNTEAFF. Variable domain in full (rest from reference TRBV28 and TRBJ1-1): DVKVTQSSRYLVKRTGEKVFLECVQDMDHENMFWYRQDPGLGLRLIYFSYDVKMKEKGDIPEGYSVSREKKERFSLILESASTNQTSMYLCASSLFSGNTEAFFGQGTRLTVV.

The chain links TRBV20-1 to TRBJ2-1; 14 bases are a match to TRBD2. The CDR3 is 18 amino acids. V was pared by 5 bases and J by 1 base, with 10 bases of the junction left unmatched. Germline CDR1 DFQATT, CDR2 SNEGSKA (reference sequence). CDR3 loop: CSARPGTSGSGSYNEQFF. The CDR3 nucleotides are TGCAGTGCTCGCCCCGGGACTAGCGGGAGCGGGTCCTACAATGAGCAGTTCTTC.

This clonotype occurred many times. V and J are TRBV28 and TRBJ2-7, with 8 bases identical to TRBD1. The CDR3 spans 13 residues. Trimming cost V 4 bases and J 7 bases; bases outside gene matches: 6. Per the germline V gene, CDR1 is MDHEN and CDR2 is SYDVKM. CDR3 coding DNA: TGTGCCAGCAGTTGGGACAGGCCTAGGGAGCAGTACTTC. Amino acid sequence: CASSWDRPREQYF.